This T cell receptor (beta chain) appears in the sequencing data of a study of prognosis after radiotherapy for stage I lung cancer. About the research overall: In about a dozen patients the tumors were adenocarcinoma, and in several they were squamous cell carcinoma.

In this sample, this clonotype turned up many times. Free of prior chemotherapy, radiotherapy and other malignancies, all of the patients were also node-negative on CT and PET/CT. The authors amplified TCR beta CDR3 from genomic DNA using two-round multiplex PCR. Used in first-round PCR were primers specific to each TRBV and TRBJ gene. TCRdb re-called the multiplex PCR reads through MiXCR, storing one row per CDR3 protein. The table lists about 59,000 distinct CDR3 sequences, around 27% of them singletons, with more than 6.5% in the top ten. The CDR3 totals 14 residues. CDR1 is SQVTM and CDR2 is ANQGSEA in the germline V gene. With V trimmed by 7 bases and J by 4 bases, 7 bases remained unmatched.

The rearrangement links TRBV29-1 to TRBJ1-3; TRBD1 aligns across 10 bases. The TCR originated in a donor aged 50 or older with non-small cell lung cancer. The specimen comprised PBMCs, sampled before or after stereotactic body radiation therapy (not recorded which). The CDR3 sequence: CSATGTGDGNTIYF. CDR3 sequence (DNA): TGCAGCGCTACAGGGACAGGGGACGGAAACACCATATATTTT.